Listed here are 7 T cell receptor beta chains from one sample, sequenced in a study of cytomegalovirus exposure and HLA in healthy donors (dated by TCRdb to 2016 to 2017). Library preparation was by the immunoSEQ multiplex PCR assay. TCRdb stores this immuneACCESS table with in-frame sequences only. Part of the clones is absent; in the studies checked, under half of the shortfall reflects unresolved V genes, and no reason is known for the rest. The sample contains more than 95,000 clones, approximately 94% of them found a single time. The ten most abundant clones make up approximately 1.2% of the sample. Sample: PBMCs. These receptors were obtained from a young woman in good health and CMV-seronegative.

J is TRBJ1-1 and V is TRBV7-3; weak D call: TRBD1 (6 bases). The CDR3 runs to 13 residues. Germline CDR1 is SGHTA and CDR2 is FQGTGA. The V end was cut by 5 bases, the J end by 11 bases, with 18 bases between. The CDR3, as DNA: TGTGCCAGCAGCCTAGACAGGCCCGCGACGGCTTTCTTT. Translation: CASSLDRPATAFF.

J is TRBJ2-7 and V is TRBV7-2, with 9 bases lining up with TRBD2. The CDR3 contains 13 residues. Per the germline V gene, CDR1 is SGHTA and CDR2 is FQGNSA. Unmatched junction bases numbered 3, after V lost 3 bases and J lost 6 bases. CDR3 loop: CASSFSGSIEQYF. The CDR3 DNA sequence: TGTGCCAGCAGCTTTAGCGGGAGTATCGAGCAGTACTTC.

The V gene is TRBV28, the J gene TRBJ1-4; the match to TRBD1 covers 8 bases. CDR1 and CDR2 (germline): MDHEN, SYDVKM. V was pared by 7 bases and J by 6 bases, with 4 bases of the junction left unmatched. The CDR3 is 13 amino acids. CDR3 amino acids: CASTDRGYEKLFF. The CDR3 DNA reads TGTGCCAGCACCGACAGGGGCTATGAAAAACTGTTTTTT.

V is TRBV28 and J is TRBJ1-1; D unresolved. This CDR3 is 16 amino acids long. V lost 5 bases to trimming and J lost 2 bases, with 18 bases between them. Germline assignment: CDR1 MDHEN and CDR2 SYDVKM. This CDR3 reads CASSTAPFSLNTEAFF. In DNA form, the CDR3 reads TGTGCCAGCAGTACAGCACCCTTTTCACTTAACACTGAAGCTTTCTTT.

The chain links TRBV27 to TRBJ2-1, with TRBD2 identical over 8 bases. The trim removed 2 bases at V and 4 bases at J, leaving 4 bases unmatched. Looked up from germline, CDR1 is MNHEY and CDR2 is SMNVEV (reference sequence). The CDR3 totals 15 residues. DNA for the CDR3: TGTGCCAGCAGTTTAGACGGGGGGGGATACAATGAGCAGTTCTTC. This sequence encodes CASSLDGGGYNEQFF.

This clone was recorded once. The chain carries TRBV30 and TRBJ1-2; 8 bases agree with TRBD1. Trimming removed 2 bases from V and 1 base from J; junction bases left unmatched: 12. Germline V gene sequence: CDR1 GTSNPN, CDR2 SVGIG (reference sequence). This CDR3 is 17 amino acids long. The CDR3: CAWSPTGASFLNYGYTF. For the CDR3, the DNA is TGTGCCTGGAGTCCGACAGGGGCCTCTTTTCTTAACTATGGCTACACCTTC. The whole variable domain, filled in from reference TRBV30 and TRBJ1-2, reads SQTIHQWPATLVQPVGSPLSLECTVEGTSNPNLYWYRQAAGRGLQLLFYSVGIGQISSEVPQNLSASRPQDRQFILSSKKLLLSDSGFYLCAWSPTGASFLNYGYTFGSGTRLTVV.

The V gene is TRBV11-2, the J gene TRBJ2-7; TRBD1 might be the D (5 bases). The CDR3 covers 13 residues. Trimming cost V 5 bases and J 4 bases, with 12 bases left between them. Germline CDR1 and CDR2: SGHAT and FQNNGV. The CDR3 region is CASSPDNMYEQYF. In nucleotides, the CDR3 is TGTGCCAGCAGCCCGGACAATATGTACGAGCAGTACTTC.